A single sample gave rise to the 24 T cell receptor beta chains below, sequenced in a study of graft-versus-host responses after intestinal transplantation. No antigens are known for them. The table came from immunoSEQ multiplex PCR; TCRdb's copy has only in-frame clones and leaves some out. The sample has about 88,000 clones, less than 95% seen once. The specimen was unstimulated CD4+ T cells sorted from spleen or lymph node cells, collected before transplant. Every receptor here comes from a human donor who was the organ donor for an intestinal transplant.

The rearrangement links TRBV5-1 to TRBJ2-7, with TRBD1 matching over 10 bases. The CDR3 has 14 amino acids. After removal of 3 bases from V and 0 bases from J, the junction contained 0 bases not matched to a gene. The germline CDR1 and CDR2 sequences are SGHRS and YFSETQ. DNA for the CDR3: TGCGCCAGCAGCTGGACAGGGGGCTCCTACGAGCAGTACTTC. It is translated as CASSWTGGSYEQYF.

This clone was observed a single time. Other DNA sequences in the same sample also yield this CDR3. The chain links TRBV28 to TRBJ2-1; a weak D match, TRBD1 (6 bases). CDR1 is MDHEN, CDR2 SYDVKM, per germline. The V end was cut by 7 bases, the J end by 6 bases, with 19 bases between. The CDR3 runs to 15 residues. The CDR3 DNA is TGTGCCAGCAACCCTGGGGGCGGGTCCGTCAATGAGCAGTTCTTC. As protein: CASNPGGGSVNEQFF.

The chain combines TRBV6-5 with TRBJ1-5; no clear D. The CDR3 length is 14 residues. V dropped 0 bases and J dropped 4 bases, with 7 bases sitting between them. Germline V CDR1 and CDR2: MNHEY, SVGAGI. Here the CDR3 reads CASSYSFQNQPQHF. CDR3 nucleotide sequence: TGTGCCAGCAGTTACTCGTTTCAAAATCAGCCCCAGCATTTT.

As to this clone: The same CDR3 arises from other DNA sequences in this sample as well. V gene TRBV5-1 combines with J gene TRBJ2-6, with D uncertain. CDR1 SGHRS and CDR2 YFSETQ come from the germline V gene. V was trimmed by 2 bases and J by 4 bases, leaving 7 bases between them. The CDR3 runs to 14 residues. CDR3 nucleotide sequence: TGCGCCAGCAGCTTAGGGTCCGGGGCCAACGTCCTGACTTTC. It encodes CASSLGSGANVLTF.

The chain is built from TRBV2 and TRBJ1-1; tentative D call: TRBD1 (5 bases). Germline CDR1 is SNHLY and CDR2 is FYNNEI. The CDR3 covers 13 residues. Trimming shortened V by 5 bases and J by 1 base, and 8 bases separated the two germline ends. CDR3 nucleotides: TGTGCCAGCAGTTGGGACTCGAACACTGAAGCTTTCTTT. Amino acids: CASSWDSNTEAFF.

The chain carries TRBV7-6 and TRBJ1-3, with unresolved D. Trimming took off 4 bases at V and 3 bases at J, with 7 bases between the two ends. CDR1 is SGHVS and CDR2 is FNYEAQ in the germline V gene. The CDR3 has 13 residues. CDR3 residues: CASSSVIGNTIYF. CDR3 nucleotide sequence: TGTGCCAGCAGCTCAGTAATTGGAAACACCATATATTTT.

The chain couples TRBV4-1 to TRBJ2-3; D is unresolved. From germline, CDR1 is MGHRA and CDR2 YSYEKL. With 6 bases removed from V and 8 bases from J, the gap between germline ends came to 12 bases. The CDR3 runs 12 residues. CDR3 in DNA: TGCGCCAGCAGGATAGCAGCAGGTACGCAGTATTTT. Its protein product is CASRIAAGTQYF.

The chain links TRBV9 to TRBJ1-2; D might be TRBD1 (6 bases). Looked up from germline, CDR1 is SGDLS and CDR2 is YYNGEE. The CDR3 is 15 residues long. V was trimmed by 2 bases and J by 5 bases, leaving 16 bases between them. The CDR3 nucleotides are TGTGCCAGCAGCGTCTTTAGTCGGGGGGCTTATGGCTACACCTTC. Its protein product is CASSVFSRGAYGYTF.

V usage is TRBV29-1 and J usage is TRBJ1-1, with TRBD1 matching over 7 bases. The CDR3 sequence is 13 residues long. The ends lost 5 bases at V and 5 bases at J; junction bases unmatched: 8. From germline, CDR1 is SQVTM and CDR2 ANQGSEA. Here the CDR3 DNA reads TGCAGCGTTCGGTTGCAGGGGGAGACTGAAGCTTTCTTT. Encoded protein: CSVRLQGETEAFF. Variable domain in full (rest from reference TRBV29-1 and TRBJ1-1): SAVISQKPSRDICQRGTSLTIQCQVDSQVTMMFWYRQQPGQSLTLIATANQGSEATYESGFVIDKFPISRPNLTFSTLTVSNMSPEDSSIYLCSVRLQGETEAFFGQGTRLTVV.

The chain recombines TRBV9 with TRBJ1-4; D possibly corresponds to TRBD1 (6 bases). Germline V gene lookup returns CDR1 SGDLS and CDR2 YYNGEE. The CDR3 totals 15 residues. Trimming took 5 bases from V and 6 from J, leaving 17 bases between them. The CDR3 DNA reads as TGTGCCAGCAGTTCCAACACAGGGTTGGATGAAAAACTGTTTTTT. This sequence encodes CASSSNTGLDEKLFF.

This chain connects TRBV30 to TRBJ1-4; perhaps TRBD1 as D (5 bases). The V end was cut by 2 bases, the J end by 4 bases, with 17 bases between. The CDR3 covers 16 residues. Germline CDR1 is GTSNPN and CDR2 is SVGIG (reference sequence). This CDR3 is CAWSPLNGGYNEKLFF. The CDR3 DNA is TGTGCCTGGAGTCCTTTGAACGGGGGTTATAATGAAAAACTGTTTTTT.

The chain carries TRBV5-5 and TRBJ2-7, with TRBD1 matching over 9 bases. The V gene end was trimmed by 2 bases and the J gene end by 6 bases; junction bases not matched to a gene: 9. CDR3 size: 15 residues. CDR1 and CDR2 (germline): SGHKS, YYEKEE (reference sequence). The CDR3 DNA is TGTGCCAGCAGCTTTGGCGGGACAGGGTCAGGCGAGCAGTACTTC. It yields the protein CASSFGGTGSGEQYF.

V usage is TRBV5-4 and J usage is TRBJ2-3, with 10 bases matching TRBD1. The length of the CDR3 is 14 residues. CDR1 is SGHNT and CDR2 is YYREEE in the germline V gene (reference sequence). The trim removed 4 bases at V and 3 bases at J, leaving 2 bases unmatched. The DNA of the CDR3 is TGTGCCAGCAGCCGGGGACAGGGGACAGATACGCAGTATTTT. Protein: CASSRGQGTDTQYF.

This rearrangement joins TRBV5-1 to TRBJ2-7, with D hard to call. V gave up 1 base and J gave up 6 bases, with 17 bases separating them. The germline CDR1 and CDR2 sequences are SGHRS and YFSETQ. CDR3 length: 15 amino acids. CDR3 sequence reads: CASSLLEPPKSEQYF. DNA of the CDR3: TGCGCCAGCAGCTTGCTTGAGCCCCCAAAATCCGAGCAGTACTTC.

This CDR3 reads CSYSGGSETQYF. The DNA of the CDR3 is TGCAGCTACAGCGGGGGGTCGGAGACCCAGTACTTC. The rearrangement links TRBV29-1 to TRBJ2-5, with 9 nucleotides matching TRBD2. CDR3 size: 12 residues. Germline V gives CDR1 SQVTM, CDR2 ANQGSEA. The J segment lost 5 bases and the V segment lost 8 bases, leaving 6 bases of the junction unmatched.

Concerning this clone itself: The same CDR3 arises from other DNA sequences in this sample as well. The CDR3 DNA follows: TGTGCCAGCAGCTTAGATAGGGACCAGGGTCCCCTCCACTTT. Translation: CASSLDRDQGPLHF. This sequence joins TRBV11-3 and TRBJ1-6; perhaps TRBD1 as D (5 bases). Germline CDR1 and CDR2: SGHNT and YENEEA. The V and J ends lost 0 bases and 13 bases respectively, with 13 bases between them. The CDR3 consists of 14 residues.

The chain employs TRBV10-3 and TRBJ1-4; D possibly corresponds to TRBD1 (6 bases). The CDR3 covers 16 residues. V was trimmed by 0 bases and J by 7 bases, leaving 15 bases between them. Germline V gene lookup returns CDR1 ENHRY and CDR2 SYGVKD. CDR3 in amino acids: CAISESVTGGAEKLFF. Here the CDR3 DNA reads TGTGCCATCAGTGAGTCTGTAACCGGGGGCGCTGAAAAACTGTTTTTT.

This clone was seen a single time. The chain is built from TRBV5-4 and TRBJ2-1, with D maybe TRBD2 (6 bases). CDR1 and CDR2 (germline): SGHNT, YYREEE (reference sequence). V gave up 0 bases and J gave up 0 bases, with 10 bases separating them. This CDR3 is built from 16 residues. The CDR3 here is CASSLAGGSSYNEQFF. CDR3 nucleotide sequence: TGTGCCAGCAGCTTGGCCGGGGGTAGCTCCTACAATGAGCAGTTCTTC.

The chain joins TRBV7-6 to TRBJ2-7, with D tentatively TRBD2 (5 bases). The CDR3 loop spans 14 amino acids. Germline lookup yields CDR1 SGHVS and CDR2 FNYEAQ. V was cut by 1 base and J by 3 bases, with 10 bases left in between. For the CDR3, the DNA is TGTGCCAGCAGCTTAGGAGGAGGCAGCTACGAGCAGTACTTC. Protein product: CASSLGGGSYEQYF.

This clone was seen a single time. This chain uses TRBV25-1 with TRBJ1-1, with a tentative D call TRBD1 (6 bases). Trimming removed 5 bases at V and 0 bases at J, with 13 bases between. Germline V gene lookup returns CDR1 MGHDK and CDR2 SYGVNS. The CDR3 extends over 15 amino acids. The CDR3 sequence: CASSSLDRLNTEAFF. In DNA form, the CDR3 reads TGTGCCAGCAGTTCATTGGACAGATTGAACACTGAAGCTTTCTTT.

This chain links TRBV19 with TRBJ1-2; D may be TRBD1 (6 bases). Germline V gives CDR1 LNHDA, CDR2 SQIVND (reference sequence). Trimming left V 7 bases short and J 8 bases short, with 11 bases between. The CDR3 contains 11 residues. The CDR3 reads CASTRRGGYTF. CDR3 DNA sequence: TGTGCCAGTACCCGCAGGGGAGGCTACACCTTC.

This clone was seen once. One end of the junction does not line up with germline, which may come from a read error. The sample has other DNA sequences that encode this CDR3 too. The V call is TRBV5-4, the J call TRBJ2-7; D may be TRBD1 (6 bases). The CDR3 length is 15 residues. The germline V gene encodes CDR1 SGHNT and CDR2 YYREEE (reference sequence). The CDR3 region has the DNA TGCGCCAGCAGCTTCTCTACAGGGTCATCCTACGAGCAGTACTTC. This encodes CASSFSTGSSYEQYF. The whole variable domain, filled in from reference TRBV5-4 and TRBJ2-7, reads ETGVTQSPTHLIKTRGQQVTLRCSSQSGHNTVSWYQQALGQGPQFIFQYYREEENGRGNFPPRFSGLQFPNYSSELNVNALELDDSALYLCASSFSTGSSYEQYFGPGTRLTVT.

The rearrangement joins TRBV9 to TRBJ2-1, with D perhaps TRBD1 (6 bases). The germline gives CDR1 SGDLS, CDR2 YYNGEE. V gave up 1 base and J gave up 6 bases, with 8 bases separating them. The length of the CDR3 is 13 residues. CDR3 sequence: CASSVQQGNEQFF. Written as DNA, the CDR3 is TGTGCCAGCAGCGTACAACAGGGCAATGAGCAGTTCTTC. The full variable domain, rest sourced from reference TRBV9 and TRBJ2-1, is DSGVTQTPKHLITATGQRVTLRCSPRSGDLSVYWYQQSLDQGLQFLIQYYNGEERAKGNILERFSAQQFPDLHSELNLSSLELGDSALYFCASSVQQGNEQFFGPGTRLTVL.

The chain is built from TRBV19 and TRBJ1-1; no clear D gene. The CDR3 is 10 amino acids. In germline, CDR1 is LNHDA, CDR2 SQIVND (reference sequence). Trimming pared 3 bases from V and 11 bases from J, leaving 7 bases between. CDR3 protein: CASSMGSAFF. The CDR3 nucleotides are TGTGCCAGTAGTATGGGATCTGCTTTCTTT.